A selection of T cell receptor beta chains follows, all from one sample in a study of blood T cells in healthy people across ages. One entry per CDR3 protein results from TCRdb running MiXCR on the 5' RACE reads. The data hold around 500,000 distinct CDR3 sequences, with about 27% observed a single time. The sample was also linked to a second study, of T cells of mothers and their children.

The sequencing input was blood. These receptors originate from a boy aged 2 to 10 in good health. Both conserved end residues are part of each CDR3. A D gene is named only where the DNA matches it firmly. Rows give clone size only sometimes, using once, few, many, or a class for an expanded clone.

v_gene	d_gene	j_gene	abundance	CDR3nt	CDR3aa
TRBV18	.	TRBJ1-1	.	TGTGCCAGCTCCCGGGTCAGGAACACTGAAGCTTTCTTT	CASSRVRNTEAFF
TRBV20-1	TRBD2	TRBJ2-1	.	TGCAGTGCTCTTGGACTAGCGGGTAGCTCCTACAATGAGCAGTTCTTC	CSALGLAGSSYNEQFF
TRBV7-9	.	TRBJ1-3	.	TGTGCCAGCAGCTTGTCGATCTCTGGAAACACCATATATTTT	CASSLSISGNTIYF
TRBV7-2	.	TRBJ2-7	few	TGTGCCAGCAGCAGAACGGAGGGCCCCTACGAGCAGTACTTC	CASSRTEGPYEQYF
TRBV7-2	.	TRBJ2-5	.	TGTGCCAGCAGCTTAGGGAATGCGGCGGCTGGAGAGACCCAGTACTTC	CASSLGNAAAGETQYF
TRBV7-6	TRBD1	TRBJ1-1	few	TGTGCCAGCAGCTTAGGGTCAGCGTCAGGGGGCCGGTACACTGAAGCTTTCTTT	CASSLGSASGGRYTEAFF
TRBV10-2	.	TRBJ1-5	.	TGCGCCAGCAGTGAATCACAGCTCAATCGGCCCCAGCATTTT	CASSESQLNRPQHF
TRBV7-8	.	TRBJ1-1	.	TGTGCCAGCAGCTTAGGTTCCAGGGGAACTGAAGCTTTCTTT	CASSLGSRGTEAFF
TRBV10-3	.	TRBJ2-6	many	TGTGCCATCAGTGAGTCTCGAGGGCCTGGGGCCAACGTCCTGACTTTC	CAISESRGPGANVLTF
TRBV3-1	TRBD2	TRBJ2-5	.	TGTGCCAGCAGCCAAGTTAAGACTAGCGGCCAAGAGACCCAGTACTTC	CASSQVKTSGQETQYF
TRBV19	.	TRBJ2-1	.	TGTGCCACCGACAGAGGCGATATGAATGAGCAGTTCTTC	CATDRGDMNEQFF
TRBV5-6	.	TRBJ2-4	.	TGTGCCAGCAGTGTGCAGGGGACCAAAAACATTCAGTACTTC	CASSVQGTKNIQYF
TRBV5-5	.	TRBJ2-4	.	TGTGCCAGCAGCTTGGCCCCCCAGGGAGCCAAAAACATTCAGTACTTC	CASSLAPQGAKNIQYF
TRBV10-3	TRBD2	TRBJ2-5	few	TGTGCCATCAGTGAACCCTTGCGGGGGGGAGGGGAGACCCAGTACTTC	CAISEPLRGGGETQYF
TRBV29-1	TRBD1	TRBJ1-2	few	TGCAGCGTTGAAAGGGGGCTGGGGTATGGCTACACCTTC	CSVERGLGYGYTF
TRBV7-9	.	TRBJ2-5	few	TGTGCCAGCAGCCCGAGATTGTCCTCACGGGAGACCCAGTACTTC	CASSPRLSSRETQYF